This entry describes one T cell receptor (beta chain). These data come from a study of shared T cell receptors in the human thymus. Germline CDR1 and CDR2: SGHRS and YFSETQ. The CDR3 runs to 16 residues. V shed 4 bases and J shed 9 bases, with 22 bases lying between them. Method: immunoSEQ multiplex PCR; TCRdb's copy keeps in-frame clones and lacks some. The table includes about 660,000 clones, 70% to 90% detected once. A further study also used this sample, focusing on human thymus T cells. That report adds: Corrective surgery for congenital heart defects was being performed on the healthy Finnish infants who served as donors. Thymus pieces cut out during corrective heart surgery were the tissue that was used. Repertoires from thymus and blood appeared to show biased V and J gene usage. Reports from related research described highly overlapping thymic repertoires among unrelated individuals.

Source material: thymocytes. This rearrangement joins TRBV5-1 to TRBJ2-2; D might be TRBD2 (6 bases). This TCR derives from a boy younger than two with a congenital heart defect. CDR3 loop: CASSHERVAVPRELFF. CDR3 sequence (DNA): TGCGCCAGCAGCCACGAGAGGGTAGCGGTCCCCCGGGAGCTGTTTTTT.